This passage covers 13 T cell receptor beta chains from one sample sequenced in a study of neoadjuvant anti-PD-1 for oral cavity cancer. The time point here: after neoadjuvant nivolumab, at surgical resection. TCRdb's copy holds only in-frame clones and misses some; the assay was immunoSEQ multiplex PCR. The data show 8,000 to 10,000 clones, approximately 59% seen once. The specimen was PBMCs, collected after nivolumab (anti-PD-1) treatment. These receptors all come from a person aged 35 to 85 with oral cavity squamous cell carcinoma.

The J gene is TRBJ1-1, the V gene TRBV19; 7 positions match TRBD1. CDR1 and CDR2 from the germline V gene are LNHDA and SQIVND (reference sequence). The V and J ends lost 9 bases and 1 base, in that order; junction bases with no gene match: 5. CDR3 length equals 13 residues. CDR3: CASTTGSNTEAFF. CDR3 bases: TGTGCCAGCACGACAGGGTCGAACACTGAAGCTTTCTTT.

As concerns this clone: At one end the junction does not follow the germline gene, possibly because of a read error. The V gene is TRBV27, the J gene TRBJ2-3, with 7 bases aligning to TRBD1. CDR3 length: 18 amino acids. Germline values: CDR1 MNHEY, CDR2 SMNVEV (reference sequence). The CDR3 DNA sequence: TGTGCCAGCAGTAAACCGGGACAGTCTGTCCTTAGCACAGATACGCAGTGTTTT. It translates to CASSKPGQSVLSTDTQCF.

A few counts support this clone. The V call is TRBV14, the J call TRBJ1-4; perhaps TRBD1 as D (6 bases). Germline CDR1 and CDR2: SGHDN and FVKESK. The CDR3 length is 13 residues. V lost 8 bases, J lost 10 bases, and 17 bases lay in between. DNA of the CDR3: TGTGCCAGCGCTCGGACAGTTTTTGGAAAACTGTTTTTT. It encodes CASARTVFGKLFF.

J is TRBJ1-5 and V is TRBV19; D gene ambiguous. V lost 9 bases to trimming and J lost 1 base, with 10 bases between them. CDR3 length: 13 residues. Germline V gives CDR1 LNHDA, CDR2 SQIVND (reference sequence). The CDR3 protein is CASGPRSNQPQHF. CDR3 bases: TGTGCCAGCGGCCCTAGGAGCAATCAGCCCCAGCATTTT. Variable domain in full (rest from reference TRBV19 and TRBJ1-5): DGGITQSPKYLFRKEGQNVTLSCEQNLNHDAMYWYRQDPGQGLRLIYYSQIVNDFQKGDIAEGYSVSREKKESFPLTVTSAQKNPTAFYLCASGPRSNQPQHFGDGTRLSIL.

The sample holds a few counts of this clone. The chain has TRBV6-6 and TRBJ1-1; 8 bases agree with TRBD1. The CDR3 runs 13 residues. V dropped 5 bases and J dropped 4; count of bases not matched to a gene: 3. The germline CDR1 and CDR2 sequences are MNHNY and SVGAGI (reference sequence). The CDR3 protein is CASSPDRVTEAFF. Written as DNA, the CDR3 is TGTGCCAGCAGTCCGGACAGGGTCACTGAAGCTTTCTTT.

The rearrangement uses TRBV5-1 and TRBJ2-4; the D gene is possibly TRBD1 (6 bases). The CDR3 totals 16 residues. With 2 bases removed from V and 4 bases from J, the gap between germline ends came to 16 bases. The V gene's germline CDR1 is SGHRS and CDR2 YFSETQ. The CDR3 loop reads CASSFEGVQGKNIQYF. CDR3 bases: TGCGCCAGCAGCTTCGAGGGGGTACAGGGAAAAAACATTCAGTACTTC. The variable domain in full, with the rest retrieved from reference TRBV5-1 and TRBJ2-4, is KAGVTQTPRYLIKTRGQQVTLSCSPISGHRSVSWYQQTPGQGLQFLFEYFSETQRNKGNFPGRFSGRQFSNSRSEMNVSTLELGDSALYLCASSFEGVQGKNIQYFGAGTRLSVL.

This rearrangement joins TRBV5-1 to TRBJ2-7, with 7 bases that match TRBD2. With V trimmed by 0 bases and J by 6 bases, 15 bases remained unmatched. Germline CDR1 and CDR2: SGHRS and YFSETQ. The CDR3 runs 17 residues. CDR3 sequence: CASSLDRPAAGKTEQYF. The CDR3, as DNA: TGCGCCAGCAGCTTGGACCGCCCCGCAGCGGGGAAGACCGAGCAGTACTTC.

The genes are TRBV7-2 and TRBJ2-5; 7 bases are shared with TRBD1. CDR1 and CDR2 (germline): SGHTA, FQGNSA. The CDR3 runs to 14 residues. Trimming removed 5 bases from V and 4 bases from J; junction bases left unmatched: 7. The CDR3 sequence: CASSRQGRGETQYF. The CDR3 coding sequence is TGTGCCAGCAGCCGACAGGGCCGAGGAGAGACCCAGTACTTC.

This rearrangement joins TRBV6-6 to TRBJ2-1; weak D call: TRBD2 (6 bases). The CDR3 runs 14 residues. Germline V gene lookup returns CDR1 MNHNY and CDR2 SVGAGI (reference sequence). V was pared by 8 bases and J by 5 bases, with 16 bases between. CDR3 in amino acids: CASSTSSRDNEQFF. CDR3 DNA sequence: TGTGCCAGCTCCACTAGCTCCAGGGACAATGAGCAGTTCTTC.

This chain joins TRBV5-4 and TRBJ2-7; D may be TRBD2 (7 bases). The CDR3 totals 14 residues. V was trimmed by 0 bases and J by 5 bases, leaving 12 bases between them. Germline CDR1 reads SGHNT; CDR2 reads YYREEE (reference sequence). CDR3 amino acids: CASSLGGGINEQYF. The CDR3, as DNA: TGTGCCAGCAGCTTGGGGGGGGGCATCAACGAGCAGTACTTC. Complete variable domain (other parts from reference TRBV5-4 and TRBJ2-7): ETGVTQSPTHLIKTRGQQVTLRCSSQSGHNTVSWYQQALGQGPQFIFQYYREEENGRGNFPPRFSGLQFPNYSSELNVNALELDDSALYLCASSLGGGINEQYFGPGTRLTVT.

This clone has a handful of counts. V gene TRBV19 combines with J gene TRBJ1-1, with TRBD1 matching 8 bases. CDR1 is LNHDA and CDR2 is SQIVND in the germline V gene (reference sequence). The CDR3 is 13 amino acids. V lost 4 bases and J lost 7; bases outside the gene matches: 5. The CDR3 region is CASSTSGGLEAFF. CDR3 nucleotides: TGTGCCAGTAGTACATCAGGGGGCCTTGAAGCTTTCTTT.

The chain links TRBV28 to TRBJ2-2; 7 nucleotides match TRBD1. The length of the CDR3 is 14 residues. V lost 6 bases and J lost 6; bases outside the gene matches: 7. CDR1 and CDR2 from the germline V gene are MDHEN and SYDVKM. CDR3 sequence reads: CASRTHRGAGELFF. The CDR3, as DNA: TGTGCCAGCAGGACCCACAGGGGCGCCGGGGAGCTGTTTTTT.

The chain links TRBV27 to TRBJ2-2, with 8 bases matching TRBD2. CDR3 length: 15 residues. The germline V gene has CDR1 MNHEY and CDR2 SMNVEV (reference sequence). Trimming at V came to 2 bases and at J to 4 bases, leaving 3 bases not matched to a gene. The CDR3 region is CASSLVLAGTGELFF. The DNA of the CDR3 is TGTGCCAGCAGTTTAGTGCTAGCGGGCACCGGGGAGCTGTTTTTT.